The 3 T cell receptor beta chains below all came from one sample that was sequenced in a study of T cells in women clearing cervical HPV infection. Assay used: immunoSEQ multiplex PCR; TCRdb lists only in-frame clones, some missing. The listing records roughly 37,000 clones. The specimen was blood buffy coat. The source of these receptors is a woman between 18 and 69 years old with a cervical HPV16 infection that either progressed to CIN3+ or cleared (not recorded which).

For this clone: The CDR3 end is not reached by the read, which stops 3 residues before it; the germline J gene fills it in. The chain joins TRBV28 to TRBJ2-4; tentatively, D is TRBD2 (6 bases). This CDR3 contains 13 residues. The germline CDR1 and CDR2 sequences are MDHEN and SYDVKM. V was shortened by 6 bases and J by 0 bases, with 6 bases between the two germline ends. The DNA read from the CDR3 is TGTGCCAGCAGGGAGGGAGCCAAAAACATT. This encodes CASREGAKNI. The whole CDR3 sequence reads CASREGAKNIQYF.

Comments on this clone: The read terminates 3 residues ahead of where the CDR3 ends, so the germline J gene completes it. This chain joins TRBV7-6 and TRBJ1-2, with D unclear. Per the germline V gene, CDR1 is SGHVS and CDR2 is FNYEAQ. The CDR3 consists of 12 residues. The CDR3 is CASSFSGRDYTF. The CDR3 DNA, read in part, is TGTGCCAGCAGCTTTAGCGGGCGTGAC.

On this clone itself: The junction does not match germline at one end; this may be a read error. Sequencing ends 3 residues short of the CDR3 end; the germline J gene provides the rest. Other DNA sequences in the sample encode the same CDR3. This rearrangement joins TRBV19 to TRBJ1-3; D is unclear. Germline V gene lookup returns CDR1 LNHDA and CDR2 SQIVND (reference sequence). The CDR3 length is 17 residues. This CDR3 is CASSIRPSQSSGNTIYF. Incomplete CDR3 DNA: TGTGCCAGTAGTATAAGACCTTCACAGAGCTCTGGAAACACT. Based on the CDR3 plus reference TRBV19 and TRBJ1-3, the full variable domain is DGGITQSPKYLFRKEGQNVTLSCEQNLNHDAMYWYRQDPGQGLRLIYYSQIVNDFQKGDIAEGYSVSREKKESFPLTVTSAQKNPTAFYLCASSIRPSQSSGNTIYFGEGSWLTVV.